The clone carrying this T cell receptor (beta chain) was picked up many times. Uncontrolled infection, other autoimmune disease, pregnancy or lactation barred patients from enrollment. Source material for PBMCs was 9 to 10 ml fresh peripheral blood. Trimming took 1 base from V and 5 from J, leaving 9 bases between them. From germline, CDR1 is DFQATT and CDR2 SNEGSKA (reference sequence). CDR3 length: 12 residues. RNA transcripts served as the template for amplifying TCR beta CDR3 regions. The HTBI primer set drove a first-round RT-PCR of the TCR CDR3. MiXCR, applied by TCRdb to the multiplex PCR reads, yields one record per CDR3 protein. The data contain some 740,000 distinct CDR3 sequences, about 14% of them singletons. The sample belongs to a study of T cells in Graves' hyperthyroidism and ophthalmopathy.

This receptor was identified in a woman younger than 35 with Graves' hyperthyroidism. Material: blood. The chain employs TRBV20-1 and TRBJ2-7; TRBD1 might be the D (5 bases). The CDR3 DNA follows: TGCAGTGCTAGAGGGGGCGTGGACGAGCAGTACTTC. Translation: CSARGGVDEQYF.